This paragraph reports one T cell receptor beta chain. The target antigen is unknown. This entry is derived from a study of cytomegalovirus exposure and HLA in healthy donors. Study overall: A data release that came early held 80 million or so unique TCRs from HLA-typed donors. Study observations and caveats: Across all donors, roughly uniform sequencing depth was an assumption of the presence/absence analyses. Cytomegalovirus association was listed for about 160 TCR beta chains. Common viral pathogens seemed, in a later analysis, to connect with several of the most significant clusters.

Both 60 Vbeta primers and 13 Jbeta primers went into the PCR. Using immunoSEQ multiplex PCR, the repertoire was profiled, and TCRdb retains in-frame clones only, with some absent. The sample contains over 250,000 clones, about 66% of which appear only once. The CDR3 length is 12 residues. Trimming took 4 bases from V and 4 from J, leaving 7 bases between them. The V gene's germline CDR1 is SGHDN and CDR2 FVKESK. The chain joins TRBV14 to TRBJ1-1, with unresolved D. The sample comprised PBMCs. The source is a female donor in good health and CMV-seronegative. The DNA of the CDR3 is TGTGCCAGCAGCCGCGCGAGCACTGAAGCTTTCTTT. It specifies CASSRASTEAFF. Looking up the rest from reference TRBV14 and TRBJ1-1 gives the full variable domain: EAGVTQFPSHSVIEKGQTVTLRCDPISGHDNLYWYRRVMGKEIKFLLHFVKESKQDESGMPNNRFLAERTGGTYSTLKVQPAELEDSGVYFCASSRASTEAFFGQGTRLTVV.